Here is one T cell receptor beta chain with its context. Profiled with immunoSEQ multiplex PCR; TCRdb holds only in-frame clones, not every one. This table holds fewer than 20,000 clones, about 38% found once. This entry comes from a study of graft-versus-host responses after intestinal transplantation. The germline gives CDR1 SQVTM, CDR2 ANQGSEA. V shed 8 bases and J shed 4 bases, with 18 bases lying between them. This CDR3 comprises 14 residues. This TCR was recovered from a human patient who received an intestinal transplant. The sequences come from alloreactive CD4+ T cells from a mixed lymphocyte reaction culture, collected before intestinal transplant. The subset denotes: CFSE-low proliferating T cells sorted from roughly six-day pre-transplant mixed lymphocyte reaction (GvH or HvG direction). The chain carries TRBV29-1 and TRBJ2-1; possibly TRBD1 for D (6 bases). DNA for the CDR3: TGCAGCCACGGTGGGGCAGGGGATTACAATGAGCAGTTCTTC. This encodes CSHGGAGDYNEQFF.